A selection of T cell receptor beta chains follows, all from one sample in a study of T cells in Graves' hyperthyroidism and ophthalmopathy. TCRdb independently ran MiXCR on the multiplex PCR reads; one entry per CDR3 protein. The table has approximately 360,000 distinct CDR3 sequences, approximately 14% seen once; the top ten hold 25% to 35%. Material: blood. These receptors were collected from a woman under 30 with Graves' hyperthyroidism that later progressed to Graves' ophthalmopathy. CDR3s include the opening cysteine and the closing phenylalanine or tryptophan. The D gene is left open where the match is weak. Clone sizes are given selectively: once, few, many, or a class where the clone is expanded.

d_gene	abundance	v_gene	j_gene	CDR3aa	CDR3nt
TRBD1	.	TRBV27	TRBJ1-6	CASSLARGDSPLHF	TGTGCCAGCAGTTTAGCCAGGGGGGATTCACCCCTCCACTTT
.	.	TRBV19	TRBJ1-2	CASSVRWPNYGYTF	TGTGCCAGTAGTGTTCGGTGGCCTAACTATGGCTACACCTTC
.	.	TRBV5-6	TRBJ2-3	CASLADYSTDTQYF	TGTGCCAGCCTCGCAGACTACAGCACAGATACGCAGTATTTT
TRBD1	many	TRBV11-2	TRBJ2-5	CASSLSAIGQGAETQYF	TGTGCCAGCAGCTTAAGTGCGATCGGACAGGGCGCAGAGACCCAGTACTTC
TRBD1	few	TRBV20-1	TRBJ1-3	CSAPDRVGNTIYF	TGCAGTGCTCCTGACAGGGTTGGAAACACCATATATTTT
TRBD1	many	TRBV3-1	TRBJ2-1	CASSPRDRGLDEQFF	TGTGCCAGCAGCCCCCGGGACAGGGGGCTTGATGAGCAGTTCTTC
TRBD1	.	TRBV24-1	TRBJ2-2	CATSDQTGALNTGELFF	TGTGCCACCAGTGACCAAACAGGGGCCTTGAACACCGGGGAGCTGTTTTTT
.	many	TRBV2	TRBJ2-7	CASSEHLVPSKSDEQYF	TGTGCCAGCAGTGAACATCTAGTTCCCTCAAAGTCCGACGAGCAGTACTTC
.	many	TRBV27	TRBJ2-7	CASRMGTEFYEQYF	TGTGCCAGCAGGATGGGGACGGAATTCTACGAGCAGTACTTC
.	many	TRBV14	TRBJ2-1	CASSQGGDSLYNEQFF	TGTGCCAGCAGCCAAGGAGGGGATAGCCTCTACAATGAGCAGTTCTTC
.	many	TRBV28	TRBJ1-5	CASSFSGFHQPQHF	TGTGCCAGCAGTTTTTCCGGGTTCCATCAGCCCCAGCATTTT
TRBD1	few	TRBV29-1	TRBJ2-5	CSAQPGQAKETQYF	TGCAGCGCCCAGCCGGGACAGGCTAAAGAGACCCAGTACTTC
.	few	TRBV6-6	TRBJ1-4	CASSYQGTNEKLFF	TGTGCCAGCAGTTACCAGGGAACTAATGAAAAACTGTTTTTT
.	few	TRBV7-9	TRBJ1-2	CATHGGAEDYGYTF	TGTGCCACCCACGGGGGGGCGGAAGACTATGGCTACACCTTC
.	many	TRBV12-3/TRBV12-4	TRBJ2-7	CASSFGDRLSSYEQYF	TGTGCCAGCAGCTTCGGGGATCGACTGAGCTCCTACGAGCAGTACTTC
.	once	TRBV5-1	TRBJ2-1	CASSLEVSSYNEQFF	TGCGCCAGCAGCTTGGAGGTTAGCTCCTACAATGAGCAGTTCTTC
.	few	TRBV18	TRBJ2-7	CASSPVQRPTYEQYF	TGTGCCAGCTCACCAGTCCAACGGCCAACCTACGAGCAGTACTTC
TRBD1	many	TRBV2	TRBJ1-6	CASSEDRVNSPLHF	TGTGCCAGCAGTGAGGACAGGGTGAATTCACCCCTCCACTTT
TRBD1	many	TRBV2	TRBJ2-7	CASSPGQGFYEQYF	TGTGCCAGCAGCCCGGGACAGGGCTTCTACGAGCAGTACTTC
TRBD1	.	TRBV19	TRBJ2-1	CASRPLPGQLFEQFF	TGTGCCAGTAGACCCCTACCGGGACAGCTCTTTGAGCAGTTCTTC
.	.	TRBV30	TRBJ1-2	CAWIRGGWAGYTF	TGTGCCTGGATCCGGGGAGGGTGGGCTGGCTACACCTTC
TRBD1	few	TRBV5-4	TRBJ2-3	CASSWGQGSTDTQYF	TGTGCCAGCAGCTGGGGACAGGGGAGCACAGATACGCAGTATTTT
.	many	TRBV28	TRBJ2-7	CASSLNRDYEQYF	TGTGCCAGCAGTTTAAACAGGGATTACGAGCAGTACTTC
.	many	TRBV2	TRBJ1-5	CASSADSNNQPQHF	TGTGCCAGCAGTGCCGACAGCAACAATCAGCCCCAGCATTTT
TRBD1	once	TRBV6-1	TRBJ2-2	CASSTFSGQGDLFF	TGTGCCAGCAGTACATTTTCCGGACAGGGGGATCTGTTTTTT
.	many	TRBV30	TRBJ2-2	CAWRRRDSNTGELFF	TGTGCCTGGAGGCGACGGGACTCTAACACCGGGGAGCTGTTTTTT
.	few	TRBV29-1	TRBJ2-5	CSVQDSPGETQYF	TGCAGCGTCCAAGACAGCCCCGGAGAGACCCAGTACTTC
.	few	TRBV9	TRBJ1-3	CASSVVAGTIYF	TGTGCCAGCAGCGTAGTCGCTGGCACCATATATTTT
TRBD1	many	TRBV24-1	TRBJ2-2	CATSRDRSSNTGELFF	TGTGCCACCAGCCGGGACAGGTCTTCGAACACCGGGGAGCTGTTTTTT
TRBD1	.	TRBV4-1	TRBJ1-2	CASSQGTSLRQGALAGYTF	TGCGCCAGCAGCCAAGGGACCTCCCTTCGACAGGGGGCTCTAGCTGGCTACACCTTC
TRBD2	many	TRBV28	TRBJ2-3	CASSSRLAGETDTQYF	TGTGCCAGCAGTTCCAGACTAGCGGGGGAGACAGATACGCAGTATTTT
TRBD2	.	TRBV29-1	TRBJ2-5	CSVERGVETQYF	TGCAGCGTTGAACGGGGGGTAGAGACCCAGTACTTC
.	.	TRBV5-6	TRBJ2-2	CASSKRGVSPGELFF	TGTGCCAGCAGCAAAAGAGGCGTTTCTCCCGGGGAGCTGTTTTTT
.	many	TRBV6-1	TRBJ2-3	CASSDSVSGKRPDTQYF	TGTGCCAGCAGTGATTCAGTTTCGGGAAAACGGCCAGATACGCAGTATTTT
.	few	TRBV7-2	TRBJ2-7	CASSPRHRTTSYEQYF	TGTGCCAGCAGCCCCCGCCACAGGACAACCTCCTACGAGCAGTACTTC
.	.	TRBV3-2	TRBJ2-3	CASSQDRRTILTDTQYF	TGTGCCAGCAGCCAAGATCGACGGACTATCCTTACAGATACGCAGTATTTT
.	.	TRBV9	TRBJ2-5	CASSVGAGTRETQYF	TGTGCCAGCAGCGTAGGGGCGGGAACGCGCGAGACCCAGTACTTC
.	few	TRBV20-1	TRBJ2-1	CSAKFTDNEQFF	TGCAGTGCCAAGTTTACAGACAATGAGCAGTTCTTC
TRBD2	.	TRBV19	TRBJ2-1	CASSPGGGGVWEQFF	TGTGCCAGTAGCCCTGGGGGCGGGGGGGTCTGGGAGCAGTTCTTC
.	.	TRBV30	TRBJ2-2	CAWSAGTFTGEPFF	TGTGCCTGGAGCGCAGGGACCTTCACCGGGGAGCCGTTTTTT